This is a list of T cell receptor beta chains from one sample in a study of blood T cell repertoires in COVID-19. Produced via immunoSEQ multiplex PCR; TCRdb's table is partial and in-frame only. Of 50,000 to 65,000 clones detected, approximately 86% appear once; the ten largest clones hold around 15%. The sequenced material came from peripheral blood. The receptor set was obtained from a human donor in a cohort sampled during active COVID-19. The CDR3 runs from the conserved cysteine through the conserved F or W. D genes are given only for firm matches. Expanded clones get a size class; other rows say once, few or many, or leave the size out.

>TRBJ2-7|NA|NA|16|TRBV7-3
CASSPIGGTGPYEQYF
TGTGCCAGCAGCCCTATTGGGGGGACGGGGCCCTACGAGCAGTACTTC
>TRBJ2-5|NA|NA|11|TRBV6-5
CASSFSGTQYF
TGTGCCAGCAGTTTTAGCGGGACCCAGTACTTC
>TRBJ2-7|NA|NA|14|TRBV7-8
CASSLAGSGGNEYF
TGTGCCAGCAGCTTAGCAGGTAGCGGAGGGAACGAGTACTTC
>TRBJ1-1|TRBD1|once|15|TRBV14
CASSHTGGANTEAFF
TGTGCCAGCAGCCATACAGGGGGGGCAAACACTGAAGCTTTCTTT
>TRBJ1-1|TRBD1|NA|16|TRBV7-9
CASSSGTVAMNTEAFF
TGTGCCAGCAGCTCCGGGACAGTCGCTATGAACACTGAAGCTTTCTTT
>TRBJ2-1|TRBD2|NA|19|TRBV5-1
CASSLTPRTSGRSYNEQFF
TGCGCCAGCAGCTTGACTCCAAGGACTAGCGGGCGCTCCTACAATGAGCAGTTCTTC
>TRBJ2-3|TRBD2|once|15|TRBV7-2
CASSFGLAGSDTQYF
TGTGCCAGCAGCTTTGGTTTAGCGGGGTCAGATACGCAGTATTTT
>TRBJ2-5|NA|NA|15|TRBV12-1
CASSFWPIPSETQYF
TGTGCCAGCAGCTTTTGGCCCATTCCTTCGGAGACCCAGTACTTC
>TRBJ2-7|TRBD1|NA|14|TRBV7-2
CASSWGQASYEQYF
TGTGCCAGCAGCTGGGGACAGGCTTCCTACGAGCAGTACTTC
>TRBJ2-1|TRBD1|once|15|TRBV7-2
CASSRGTGFDNEQFF
TGTGCCAGCAGCCGCGGGACAGGGTTTGACAATGAGCAGTTCTTC
>TRBJ1-2|NA|once|14|TRBV4-2
CASSQGVDSYGYTF
TGTGCCAGCAGCCAAGGGGTCGACAGTTATGGCTACACCTTC
>TRBJ1-2|TRBD1|NA|18|TRBV5-6
CASSELPGTGVTYYGYTF
TGTGCCAGCAGCGAACTGCCCGGGACAGGGGTTACGTACTATGGCTACACCTTC
>TRBJ2-3|TRBD2|NA|19|TRBV30
CAWSSLAGVIGASTDTQYF
TGTGCCTGGAGTTCCCTAGCGGGAGTTATTGGGGCAAGCACAGATACGCAGTATTTT
>TRBJ2-3|NA|few|14|TRBV27
CASRTSRVTDTQYF
TGTGCCAGCAGGACTAGTAGGGTCACAGATACGCAGTATTTT
>TRBJ1-4|NA|NA|16|TRBV5-1
CASSLVDTTTNEKLFF
TGCGCCAGCAGCTTGGTTGACACAACAACTAATGAAAAACTGTTTTTT
>TRBJ1-1|NA|few|15|TRBV24-1
CATSDGWGPNTEAFF
TGTGCCACCAGTGATGGTTGGGGGCCGAACACTGAAGCTTTCTTT
>TRBJ2-4|TRBD1|NA|16|TRBV6-2/TRBV6-3
CASSYAGTASKNIQYF
TGTGCCAGCAGTTACGCCGGGACAGCGAGCAAAAACATTCAGTACTTC
>TRBJ1-6|NA|NA|15|TRBV27
CASSPRLSYNSPLHF
TGTGCCAGCAGTCCGAGACTCTCCTATAATTCACCCCTCCACTTT
>TRBJ2-7|TRBD2|NA|16|TRBV2
CASRFSTSGSSYEQYF
TGTGCCAGCAGATTCTCTACTAGCGGGAGTTCGTACGAGCAGTACTTC
>TRBJ2-3|NA|once|13|TRBV15
CATSRDPTNTQYF
TGTGCCACCAGCAGAGATCCGACAAATACGCAGTATTTT
>TRBJ2-1|TRBD2|once|16|TRBV19
CASSSRLAGGSRGQFF
TGTGCCAGTAGTTCGAGACTAGCGGGGGGCTCTCGGGGGCAGTTCTTC
>TRBJ2-1|TRBD1|once|15|TRBV9
CASSAPGQGPSEQFF
TGTGCCAGCAGCGCACCCGGACAGGGACCTTCTGAGCAGTTCTTC
>TRBJ1-1|TRBD1|NA|18|TRBV27
CASSYNPTSTGGRTEAFF
TGTGCCAGCAGTTACAACCCAACGTCGACAGGGGGTAGGACTGAAGCTTTCTTT
>TRBJ1-1|TRBD1|NA|14|TRBV6-5
CASSPGTDHTEAFF
TGTGCCAGCAGCCCCGGGACAGACCACACTGAAGCTTTCTTT
>TRBJ2-6|TRBD1|NA|18|TRBV27
CASSFLYRGRTGANVLTF
TGTGCCAGCAGTTTCCTATACAGGGGGCGTACTGGGGCCAACGTCCTGACTTTC
>TRBJ1-3|NA|NA|16|TRBV10-3
CAISDRDSFSGNTIYF
TGTGCCATCAGTGACAGAGACAGCTTCTCTGGAAACACCATATATTTT
>TRBJ2-7|NA|NA|13|TRBV28
CASSRPPFEEQYF
TGTGCCAGCAGCCGCCCCCCATTTGAGGAGCAGTACTTC
>TRBJ2-2|NA|NA|15|TRBV19
CASSVVLKPTGELFF
TGTGCCAGTAGCGTAGTATTGAAACCTACCGGGGAGCTGTTTTTT
>TRBJ2-3|NA|NA|15|TRBV19
CASRFEGKVTDTQYF
TGTGCCAGTCGTTTTGAGGGAAAGGTCACAGATACGCAGTATTTT
>TRBJ2-7|TRBD1|NA|13|TRBV11-2
CASSWGQVYEQYF
TGTGCCAGCAGCTGGGGACAGGTCTACGAGCAGTACTTC
>TRBJ1-4|TRBD1|NA|15|TRBV25-1
CASNPGRGPNEKLFF
TGTGCCAGCAACCCGGGAAGGGGGCCTAATGAAAAACTGTTTTTT
>TRBJ1-4|NA|NA|14|TRBV14
CASSQSRGWEKLFF
TGTGCCAGCAGCCAATCCAGGGGATGGGAAAAACTGTTTTTT
>TRBJ2-1|TRBD1|NA|13|TRBV7-3
CASSLAQGNEQFF
TGTGCCAGCAGCTTAGCACAGGGGAATGAGCAGTTCTTC
>TRBJ2-5|NA|once|12|TRBV4-2
CASSQEIGRLYF
TGTGCCAGCAGCCAAGAAATTGGCAGATTGTACTTC
>TRBJ2-7|NA|once|11|TRBV20-1
CSAIGDGEQYF
TGCAGTGCTATAGGGGATGGCGAGCAGTACTTC
>TRBJ2-7|NA|NA|12|TRBV12-3/TRBV12-4
CASSRGIYEQYF
TGTGCCAGCAGTCGCGGGATTTACGAGCAGTACTTC
>TRBJ2-6|NA|NA|21|TRBV4-2
CASSQEGHMAGLLSGANVLTF
TGTGCCAGCAGCCAAGAGGGTCATATGGCGGGCCTACTCTCTGGGGCCAACGTCCTGACTTTC
>TRBJ2-1|NA|NA|18|TRBV4-1
CASSQSPGAAGTKDEQFF
TGCGCCAGCAGCCAGTCCCCGGGGGCCGCAGGGACTAAAGATGAGCAGTTCTTC
>TRBJ2-6|TRBD2|few|19|TRBV9
CASSENPGLAGAGANVLTF
TGTGCCAGCAGCGAGAACCCGGGACTAGCGGGAGCTGGGGCCAACGTCCTGACTTTC
>TRBJ2-7|NA|NA|12|TRBV18
CASSPSDYEQYF
TGTGCCAGCTCCCCTAGCGACTACGAGCAGTACTTC
>TRBJ1-3|TRBD1|once|16|TRBV24-1
CATSDGGGAWGNTIYF
TGTGCCACCAGTGATGGAGGGGGCGCTTGGGGAAACACCATATATTTT
>TRBJ1-5|NA|NA|12|TRBV12-3/TRBV12-4
CASSLLNQPQHF
TGTGCCAGCAGTTTACTGAATCAGCCCCAGCATTTT
>TRBJ2-3|TRBD1|NA|16|TRBV7-9
CASSPRDSDRTDTQYF
TGTGCCAGCAGCCCACGGGACAGTGATCGCACAGATACGCAGTATTTT
>TRBJ2-2|NA|NA|13|TRBV28
CASSLPLPGELFF
TGTGCCAGCAGTTTACCCCTCCCCGGGGAGCTGTTTTTT
>TRBJ2-3|TRBD1|NA|14|TRBV7-2
CASSLQGASDTQYF
TGTGCCAGCAGCTTGCAGGGGGCCTCAGATACGCAGTATTTT
>TRBJ2-1|TRBD2|few|15|TRBV11-3
CASSLVGTTYNEQFF
TGTGCCAGCAGCTTAGTAGGGACTACCTACAATGAGCAGTTCTTC
>TRBJ1-1|TRBD1|NA|15|TRBV9
CASSPTTGLNTEAFF
TGTGCCAGCAGCCCAACGACAGGGTTGAACACTGAAGCTTTCTTT
>TRBJ2-1|TRBD2|once|17|TRBV27
CASSLVNRLAGFNEQFF
TGTGCCAGCAGTTTAGTCAACCGACTAGCGGGATTCAATGAGCAGTTCTTC
>TRBJ1-1|NA|NA|16|TRBV9
CASSVGIGSGDTEAFF
TGTGCCAGCAGCGTAGGAATAGGGAGTGGTGACACTGAAGCTTTCTTT
>TRBJ1-2|NA|once|14|TRBV21-1
CASSTTATFAGYTF
TGTGCCAGCAGCACTACCGCGACATTTGCTGGCTACACCTTC
>TRBJ1-1|NA|NA|13|TRBV12-3/TRBV12-4
CASSLPADTEAFF
TGTGCCAGCAGTTTACCCGCGGACACTGAAGCTTTCTTT
>TRBJ2-5|NA|NA|17|TRBV1
CTSSQDRAVRGQETQYF
TGCACCAGCAGCCAAGATCGTGCGGTTAGGGGGCAAGAGACCCAGTACTTC
>TRBJ2-2|TRBD1|NA|16|TRBV9
CASSVAGTGFIGELFF
TGTGCCAGCAGCGTAGCCGGGACAGGGTTCATCGGGGAGCTGTTTTTT
>TRBJ2-3|NA|NA|15|TRBV5-1
CASSPPAGLLDTQYF
TGCGCCAGCAGCCCACCGGCGGGCCTCCTAGATACGCAGTATTTT
>TRBJ2-1|TRBD2|NA|17|TRBV10-3
CATGGAGVGGSYNEQFF
TGTGCCACCGGGGGAGCGGGAGTCGGGGGCTCCTACAATGAGCAGTTCTTC